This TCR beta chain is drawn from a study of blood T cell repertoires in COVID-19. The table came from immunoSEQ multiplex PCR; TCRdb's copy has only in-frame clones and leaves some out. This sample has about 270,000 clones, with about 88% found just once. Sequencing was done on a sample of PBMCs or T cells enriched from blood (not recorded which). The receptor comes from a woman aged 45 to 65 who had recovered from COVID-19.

The CDR3 sequence is CASSLSTGGVIYGYTF. DNA of the CDR3: TGTGCCAGCAGTTTATCGACAGGGGGTGTAATCTATGGCTACACCTTC. This rearrangement joins TRBV27 to TRBJ1-2; 9 nucleotides agree with TRBD1. The V and J ends lost 0 bases and 4 bases, in that order; junction bases with no gene match: 6. Per the germline V gene, CDR1 is MNHEY and CDR2 is SMNVEV (reference sequence). The CDR3 has 16 residues.